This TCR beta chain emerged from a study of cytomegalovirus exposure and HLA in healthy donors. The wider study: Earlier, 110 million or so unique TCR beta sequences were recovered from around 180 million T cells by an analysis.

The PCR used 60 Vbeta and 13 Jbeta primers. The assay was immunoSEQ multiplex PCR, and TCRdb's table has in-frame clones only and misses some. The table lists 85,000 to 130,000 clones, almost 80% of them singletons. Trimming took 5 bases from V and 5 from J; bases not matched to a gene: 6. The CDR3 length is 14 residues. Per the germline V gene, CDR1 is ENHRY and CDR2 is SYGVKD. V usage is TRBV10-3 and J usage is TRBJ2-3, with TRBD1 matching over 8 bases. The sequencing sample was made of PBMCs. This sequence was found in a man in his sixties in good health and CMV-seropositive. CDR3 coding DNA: TGTGCCATCAGTATCTCAGGGGGCGGAGATACGCAGTATTTT. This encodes CAISISGGGDTQYF.